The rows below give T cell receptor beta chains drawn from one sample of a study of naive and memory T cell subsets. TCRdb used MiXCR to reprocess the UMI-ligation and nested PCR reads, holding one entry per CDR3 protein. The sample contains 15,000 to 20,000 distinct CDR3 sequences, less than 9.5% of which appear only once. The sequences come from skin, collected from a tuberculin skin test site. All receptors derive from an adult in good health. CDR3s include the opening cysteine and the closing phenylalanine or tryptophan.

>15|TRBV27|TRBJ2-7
CASNAEGQRTYEQYF
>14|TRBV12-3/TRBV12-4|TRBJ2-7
CASTVGQGSYEQYF
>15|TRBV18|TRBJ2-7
CASSPTSGGAWEQYF
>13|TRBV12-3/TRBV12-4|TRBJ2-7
CASSPGPVNEQYF
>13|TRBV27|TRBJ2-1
CASSINRGDEQFF
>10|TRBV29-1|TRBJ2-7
CSVVATGQYF
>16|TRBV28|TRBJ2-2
CASSLSRGLNTGELFF
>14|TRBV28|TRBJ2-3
CASRLQERSDTQYF
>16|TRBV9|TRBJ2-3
CASSSSGGAFTDTQYF
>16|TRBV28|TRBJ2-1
CASSSGTSGSKNEQFF